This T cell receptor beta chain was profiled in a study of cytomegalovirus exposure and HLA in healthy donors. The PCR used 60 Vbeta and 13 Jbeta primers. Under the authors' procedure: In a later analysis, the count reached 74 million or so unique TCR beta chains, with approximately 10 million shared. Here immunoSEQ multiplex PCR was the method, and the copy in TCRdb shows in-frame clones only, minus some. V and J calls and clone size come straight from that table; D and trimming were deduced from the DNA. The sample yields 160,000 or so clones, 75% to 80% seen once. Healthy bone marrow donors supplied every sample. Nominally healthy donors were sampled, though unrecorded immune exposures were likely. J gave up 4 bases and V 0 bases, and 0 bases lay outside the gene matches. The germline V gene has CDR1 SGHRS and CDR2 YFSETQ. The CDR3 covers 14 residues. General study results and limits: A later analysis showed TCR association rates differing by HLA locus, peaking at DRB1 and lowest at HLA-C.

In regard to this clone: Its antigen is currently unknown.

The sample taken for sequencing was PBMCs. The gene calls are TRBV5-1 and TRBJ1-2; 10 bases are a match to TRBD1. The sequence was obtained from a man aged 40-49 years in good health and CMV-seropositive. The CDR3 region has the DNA TGCGCCAGCAGCTTGGGGGACAGGGGCTATGGCTACACCTTC. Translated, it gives CASSLGDRGYGYTF.